There are many counts of the clone carrying this TCR beta chain. Its matching antigen is unknown. RNA-based 3' RACE libraries used unique molecular identifiers. TCRdb reprocessed the 3' RACE reads with MiXCR, giving one entry per CDR3 protein. The sample yields about 89,000 distinct CDR3 sequences, around 6.9% seen once. The sample belongs to a study of HIV-infected children after antiretroviral therapy interruption. Across the study: Interruption-arm sampling covered weeks 0, 12, interruption end (24 or 48), and about 3 years post-study.

This sample's treatment: PENTA 11 planned treatment interruption arm or continuous ART arm. Overall study results and limits: Sorted CD45RA+ naive cells might include minor non-naive CD45RA+ cells. After treatment interruption started, naive CD4+ CDR3 overlap across time points dropped.

The receptor comes from a pool of human donors with HIV. Here the sequenced sample was CD45RA+ CD4+ T cells from PBMCs, pooled from several time points, taken from a donor given antiretroviral therapy, either interrupted or continuous. The subset: naive CD4+ CD45RA+ CD45RO- T cells.

DNA of the CDR3: TGTGCCACTCAAGACAGGGGTCCGGTTAGTACGCAGTATTTT. It codes for CATQDRGPVSTQYF. V is TRBV24-1 and J is TRBJ2-3; 8 bases are a match to TRBD1. Unmatched junction bases numbered 13, after V lost 10 bases and J lost 8 bases. The V gene's germline CDR1 is KGHDR and CDR2 SFDVKD. CDR3 length equals 14 residues.